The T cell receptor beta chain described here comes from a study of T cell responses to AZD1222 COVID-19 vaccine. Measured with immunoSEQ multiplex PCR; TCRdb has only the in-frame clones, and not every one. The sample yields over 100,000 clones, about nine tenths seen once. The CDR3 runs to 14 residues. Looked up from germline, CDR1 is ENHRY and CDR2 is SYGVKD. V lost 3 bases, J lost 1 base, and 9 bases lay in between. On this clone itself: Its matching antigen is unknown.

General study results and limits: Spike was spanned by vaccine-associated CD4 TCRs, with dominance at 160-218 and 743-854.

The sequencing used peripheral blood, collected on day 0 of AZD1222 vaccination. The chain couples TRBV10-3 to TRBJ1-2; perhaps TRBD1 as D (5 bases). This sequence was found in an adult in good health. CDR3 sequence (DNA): TGTGCCATCAGTGACCGGCAGGGTAACTATGGCTACACCTTC. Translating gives CAISDRQGNYGYTF.